The clone carrying this T cell receptor beta chain was observed a single time. Sequenced by immunoSEQ multiplex PCR; TCRdb stores in-frame clones only, minus some. The sample contains about 210,000 clones, 81% of which appear only once. The study assigned cohorts using participant-reported clinical history. The CDR3 contains 14 residues. Germline V gene sequence: CDR1 MDHEN, CDR2 SYDVKM. V was clipped by 6 bases and J by 9 bases; unmatched bases: 10. This specimen comes from a study of blood T cell repertoires in COVID-19. Turning to the study itself: Spain, Italy and the United States supplied samples that represented acute and convalescent COVID-19. Sources were T cells, B-cell-depleted T cells, or PBMCs; the material itself was cDNA or gDNA.

The chain combines TRBV28 with TRBJ2-1; 8 nucleotides align to TRBD1. Input material: PBMCs or T cells enriched from blood (not recorded which). The source is a woman aged 45-60 years with acute COVID-19. The DNA of the CDR3 is TGTGCCAGCAGAGGACAGGGCTTTGGAGGTGAGCAGTTCTTC. Translation gives CASRGQGFGGEQFF.